These 9 T cell receptor beta chains came from one sample sequenced in a study of early T cells in non-severe SARS-CoV-2 infection. TCRdb reanalysed the 5' RACE reads using MiXCR and keeps one entry per CDR3 protein. The sample contains over 100,000 distinct CDR3 sequences, around 13% of which appear only once. Sample: whole blood. The receptors originated from an adult who was a healthcare worker with PCR-confirmed SARS-CoV-2 infection or an uninfected control (not recorded which).

This clonotype was seen a handful of times. The chain uses TRBV19 and TRBJ1-2; 7 bases are shared with TRBD1. CDR3 length equals 15 residues. V shed 5 bases, J shed 7 bases, and the junction held 13 bases outside the gene matches. CDR1 and CDR2 (germline): LNHDA, SQIVND (reference sequence). The CDR3 protein is CASSLSTGVKSGYTF. The CDR3 DNA reads TGTGCCAGTAGTCTCTCAACAGGGGTCAAGAGTGGCTACACCTTC.

This chain joins TRBV28 and TRBJ1-6; no reliable D call. Trimming stripped 5 bases from V and 11 bases from J, with 10 bases between. CDR1 and CDR2 (germline): MDHEN, SYDVKM. CDR3 length: 12 residues. The CDR3: CASSLPQAPLHF. CDR3 coding DNA: TGTGCCAGCAGTCTACCTCAAGCACCCCTCCACTTT.

The sample holds a few counts of this clonotype. The V call is TRBV2, the J call TRBJ2-1; D might be TRBD2 (5 bases). V was trimmed by 6 bases and J by 6 bases, leaving 15 bases between them. The CDR3 loop spans 14 amino acids. Germline CDR1 is SNHLY and CDR2 is FYNNEI. The CDR3 reads CASRDITSPNEQFF. CDR3 bases: TGTGCCAGCAGAGACATAACTAGTCCCAATGAGCAGTTCTTC.

The chain is built from TRBV28 and TRBJ2-7; 9 nucleotides align to TRBD2. The CDR3 runs 15 residues. Losses at the gene ends were 6 bases for V and 2 bases for J; bases not matched to a gene: 8. Germline V gene lookup returns CDR1 MDHEN and CDR2 SYDVKM. The CDR3 DNA reads TGTGCCAGCAGACGTGGACTAGCGTCAACCTACGAGCAGTACTTC. Residues: CASRRGLASTYEQYF.

The chain joins TRBV11-2 to TRBJ2-1; 9 bases align to TRBD2. The trim removed 2 bases at V and 5 bases at J, leaving 4 bases unmatched. CDR3 size: 15 residues. The germline V gene has CDR1 SGHAT and CDR2 FQNNGV. CDR3 nucleotides: TGTGCCAGCAGCTTAAGTGCTAGCGGGAACAATGAGCAGTTCTTC. Protein sequence: CASSLSASGNNEQFF. Full variable domain (outside the CDR3, taken from reference TRBV11-2 and TRBJ2-1): EAGVAQSPRYKIIEKRQSVAFWCNPISGHATLYWYQQILGQGPKLLIQFQNNGVVDDSQLPKDRFSAERLKGVDSTLKIQPAKLEDSAVYLCASSLSASGNNEQFFGPGTRLTVL.

This clonotype was seen repeatedly, ten times or more. This sequence joins TRBV7-6 and TRBJ2-3, with 8 nucleotides matching TRBD2. Trimming cost V 0 bases and J 1 base; bases outside gene matches: 6. The germline V gene encodes CDR1 SGHVS and CDR2 FNYEAQ. This CDR3 is 17 amino acids long. The CDR3 nucleotides read TGTGCCAGCAGCTTAGCGTGGCCGGGAGGGGGCACAGATACGCAGTATTTT. Translation gives CASSLAWPGGGTDTQYF.

The sample holds many counts of this clonotype. This chain uses TRBV20-1 with TRBJ2-1, with 8 bases that match TRBD2. Germline trimming cut 6 bases from V and 16 bases from J; bases unmatched to any gene: 8. This CDR3 region has 10 residues. Germline V gene data show CDR1 as DFQATT and CDR2 as SNEGSKA (reference sequence). CDR3: CSALKAGEFF. The CDR3, as DNA: TGCAGTGCCCTGAAAGCGGGAGAATTCTTC.

J is TRBJ2-1 and V is TRBV2; 11 bases are shared with TRBD2. The trim removed 5 bases at V and 4 bases at J, leaving 10 bases unmatched. The CDR3 length is 17 residues. CDR1 and CDR2 from the germline V gene are SNHLY and FYNNEI. CDR3 nucleotides: TGTGCCAGCAGTCGGGGACTAGCGGCCCCCGGGTACAATGAGCAGTTCTTC. Its protein product is CASSRGLAAPGYNEQFF.

This clonotype was seen at least ten times. J is TRBJ1-2 and V is TRBV4-3; 7 nucleotides line up with TRBD1. This CDR3 contains 14 residues. Germline CDR1 LGHNA, CDR2 YSLEER. V was pared by 2 bases and J by 7 bases, with 7 bases of the junction left unmatched. The CDR3 reads CASSQQTGHGGYTF. Written as DNA, the CDR3 is TGCGCCAGCAGCCAACAGACAGGGCATGGTGGCTACACCTTC.